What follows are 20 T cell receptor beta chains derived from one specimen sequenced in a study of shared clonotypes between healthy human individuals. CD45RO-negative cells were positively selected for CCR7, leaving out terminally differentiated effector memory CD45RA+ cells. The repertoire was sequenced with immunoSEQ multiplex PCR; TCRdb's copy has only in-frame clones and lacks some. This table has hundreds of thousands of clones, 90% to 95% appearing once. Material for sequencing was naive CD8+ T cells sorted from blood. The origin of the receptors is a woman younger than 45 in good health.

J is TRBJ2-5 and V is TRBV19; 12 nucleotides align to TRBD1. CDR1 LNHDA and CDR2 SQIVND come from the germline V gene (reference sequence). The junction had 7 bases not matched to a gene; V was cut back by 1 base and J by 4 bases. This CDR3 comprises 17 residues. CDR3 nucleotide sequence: TGTGCCAGTAGTATAGGTCCAGGGACAGGGGGCCCAGAGACCCAGTACTTC. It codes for CASSIGPGTGGPETQYF.

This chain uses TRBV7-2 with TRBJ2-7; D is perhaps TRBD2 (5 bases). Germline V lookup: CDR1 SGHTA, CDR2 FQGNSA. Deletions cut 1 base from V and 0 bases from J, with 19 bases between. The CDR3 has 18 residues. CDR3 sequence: CASSLVGIGEMSSYEQYF. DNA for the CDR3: TGTGCCAGCAGCTTAGTGGGTATCGGGGAGATGAGCTCCTACGAGCAGTACTTC.

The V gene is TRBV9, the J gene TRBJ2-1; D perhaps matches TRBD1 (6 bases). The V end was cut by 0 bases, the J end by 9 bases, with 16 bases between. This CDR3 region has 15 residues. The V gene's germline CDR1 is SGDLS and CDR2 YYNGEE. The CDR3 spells CASSVGDTSWAEQFF. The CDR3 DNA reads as TGTGCCAGCAGCGTAGGGGACACCTCTTGGGCTGAGCAGTTCTTC.

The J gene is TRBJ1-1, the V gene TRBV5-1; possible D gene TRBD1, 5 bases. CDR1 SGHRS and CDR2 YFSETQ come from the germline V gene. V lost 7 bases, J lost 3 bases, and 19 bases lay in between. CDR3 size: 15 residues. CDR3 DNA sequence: TGCGCCAGCGCAATGTCGAAGGTGGGGGACACTGAAGCTTTCTTT. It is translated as CASAMSKVGDTEAFF. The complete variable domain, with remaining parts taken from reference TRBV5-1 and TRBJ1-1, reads KAGVTQTPRYLIKTRGQQVTLSCSPISGHRSVSWYQQTPGQGLQFLFEYFSETQRNKGNFPGRFSGRQFSNSRSEMNVSTLELGDSALYLCASAMSKVGDTEAFFGQGTRLTVV.

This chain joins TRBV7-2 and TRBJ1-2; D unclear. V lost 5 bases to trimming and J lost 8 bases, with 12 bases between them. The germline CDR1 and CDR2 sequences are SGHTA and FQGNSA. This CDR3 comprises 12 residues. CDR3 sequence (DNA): TGTGCCAGCAGCCAAAGATTCGTCGGCTACACCTTC. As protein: CASSQRFVGYTF.

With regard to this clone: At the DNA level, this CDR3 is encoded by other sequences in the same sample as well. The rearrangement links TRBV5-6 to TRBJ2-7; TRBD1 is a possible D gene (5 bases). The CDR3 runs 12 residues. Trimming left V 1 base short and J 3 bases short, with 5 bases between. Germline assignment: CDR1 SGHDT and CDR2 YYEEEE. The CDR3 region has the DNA TGTGCCAGCAGCTTGACAGGCTACGAGCAGTACTTC. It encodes CASSLTGYEQYF.

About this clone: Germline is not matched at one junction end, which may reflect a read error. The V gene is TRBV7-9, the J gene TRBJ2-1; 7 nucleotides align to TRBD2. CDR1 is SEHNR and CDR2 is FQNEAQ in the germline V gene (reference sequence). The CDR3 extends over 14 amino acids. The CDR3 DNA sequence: TGTGCCAGCAGTTTAGTGGGACTACACAATGAGCAGTTCTTC. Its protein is CASSLVGLHNEQFF.

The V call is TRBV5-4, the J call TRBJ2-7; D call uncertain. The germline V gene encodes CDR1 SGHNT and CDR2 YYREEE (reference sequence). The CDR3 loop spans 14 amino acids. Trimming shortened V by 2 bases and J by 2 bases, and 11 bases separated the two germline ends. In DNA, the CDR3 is TGTGCCAGCAGCTTAGGAGCAGCCACCTACGAGCAGTACTTC. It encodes CASSLGAATYEQYF.

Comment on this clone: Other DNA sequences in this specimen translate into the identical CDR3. CDR3 loop: CASSEGRGSGNTIYF. The CDR3 DNA follows: TGTGCCAGCAGTGAAGGACGGGGCTCTGGAAACACCATATATTTT. The chain combines TRBV2 with TRBJ1-3; D unresolved. Per the germline V gene, CDR1 is SNHLY and CDR2 is FYNNEI. The CDR3 loop spans 15 amino acids. The V gene lost 1 base and the J gene lost 0 bases, with 7 bases spanning the gap. The complete variable domain, with remaining parts taken from reference TRBV2 and TRBJ1-3, reads EPEVTQTPSHQVTQMGQEVILRCVPISNHLYFYWYRQILGQKVEFLVSFYNNEISEKSEIFDDQFSVERPDGSNFTLKIRSTKLEDSAMYFCASSEGRGSGNTIYFGEGSWLTVV.

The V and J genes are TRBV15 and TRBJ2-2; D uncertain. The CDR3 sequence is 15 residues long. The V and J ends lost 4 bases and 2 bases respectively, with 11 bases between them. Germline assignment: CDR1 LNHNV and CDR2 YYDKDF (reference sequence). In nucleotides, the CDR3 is TGTGCCACCAGCAACTATCGGCGTAACACCGGGGAGCTGTTTTTT. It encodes CATSNYRRNTGELFF.

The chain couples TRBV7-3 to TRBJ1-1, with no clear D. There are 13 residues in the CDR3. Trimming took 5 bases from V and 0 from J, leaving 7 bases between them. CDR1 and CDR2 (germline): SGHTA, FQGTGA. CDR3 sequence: CASSGKMNTEAFF. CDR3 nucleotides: TGTGCCAGCAGCGGGAAAATGAACACTGAAGCTTTCTTT.

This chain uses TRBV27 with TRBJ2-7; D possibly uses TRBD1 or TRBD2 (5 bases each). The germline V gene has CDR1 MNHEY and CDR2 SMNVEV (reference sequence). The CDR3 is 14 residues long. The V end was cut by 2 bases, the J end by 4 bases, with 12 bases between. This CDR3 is CASSLEGRGYEQYF. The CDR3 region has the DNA TGTGCCAGCAGTTTAGAGGGACGAGGATACGAGCAGTACTTC.

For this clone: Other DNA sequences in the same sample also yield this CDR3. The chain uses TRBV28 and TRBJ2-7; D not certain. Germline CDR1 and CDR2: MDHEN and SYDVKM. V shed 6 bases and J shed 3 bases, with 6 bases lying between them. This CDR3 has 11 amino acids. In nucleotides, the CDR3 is TGTGCCAGCAGCCCTGACTACGAGCAGTACTTC. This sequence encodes CASSPDYEQYF.

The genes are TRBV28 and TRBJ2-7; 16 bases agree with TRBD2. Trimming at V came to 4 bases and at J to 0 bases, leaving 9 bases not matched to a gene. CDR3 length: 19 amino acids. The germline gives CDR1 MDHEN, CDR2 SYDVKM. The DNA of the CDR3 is TGTGCCAGCAGTTCCCCGGGACTAGCGGGAGGGTGGGACTCCTACGAGCAGTACTTC. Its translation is CASSSPGLAGGWDSYEQYF. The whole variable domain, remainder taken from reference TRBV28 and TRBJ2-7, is DVKVTQSSRYLVKRTGEKVFLECVQDMDHENMFWYRQDPGLGLRLIYFSYDVKMKEKGDIPEGYSVSREKKERFSLILESASTNQTSMYLCASSSPGLAGGWDSYEQYFGPGTRLTVT.

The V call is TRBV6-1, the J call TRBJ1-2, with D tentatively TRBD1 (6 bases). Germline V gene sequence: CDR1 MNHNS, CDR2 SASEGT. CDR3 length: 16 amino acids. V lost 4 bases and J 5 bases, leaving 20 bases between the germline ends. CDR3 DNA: TGTGCCAGCAGTGGGATTTCGGATCAGGGACATTATGGCTACACCTTC. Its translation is CASSGISDQGHYGYTF.

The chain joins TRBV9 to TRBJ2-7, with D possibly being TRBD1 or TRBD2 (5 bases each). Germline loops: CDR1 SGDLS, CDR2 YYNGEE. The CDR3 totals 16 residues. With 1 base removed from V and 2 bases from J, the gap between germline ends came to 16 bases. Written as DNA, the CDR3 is TGTGCCAGCAGCGTATACCCGGGACCCCAAGCCTACGAGCAGTACTTC. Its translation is CASSVYPGPQAYEQYF.

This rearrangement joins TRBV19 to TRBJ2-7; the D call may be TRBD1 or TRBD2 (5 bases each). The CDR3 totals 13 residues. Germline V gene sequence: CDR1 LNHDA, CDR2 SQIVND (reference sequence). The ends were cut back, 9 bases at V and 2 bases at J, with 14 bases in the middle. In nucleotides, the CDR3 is TGTGCCAGCCGGGGCCGCGATGCCTACGAGCAGTACTTC. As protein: CASRGRDAYEQYF.

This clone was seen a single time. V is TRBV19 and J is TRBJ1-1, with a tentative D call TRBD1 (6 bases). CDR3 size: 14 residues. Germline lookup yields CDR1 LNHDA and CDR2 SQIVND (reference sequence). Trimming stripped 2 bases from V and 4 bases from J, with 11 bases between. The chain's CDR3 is CASSISGALTEAFF. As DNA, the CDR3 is TGTGCCAGTAGTATATCGGGGGCTCTCACTGAAGCTTTCTTT.

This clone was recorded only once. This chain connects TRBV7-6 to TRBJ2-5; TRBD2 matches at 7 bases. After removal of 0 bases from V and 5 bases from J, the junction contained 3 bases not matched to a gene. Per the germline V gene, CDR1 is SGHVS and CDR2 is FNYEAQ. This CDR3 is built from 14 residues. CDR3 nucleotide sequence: TGTGCCAGCAGCTTAGCGGGAGGGATGGAGACCCAGTACTTC. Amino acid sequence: CASSLAGGMETQYF.

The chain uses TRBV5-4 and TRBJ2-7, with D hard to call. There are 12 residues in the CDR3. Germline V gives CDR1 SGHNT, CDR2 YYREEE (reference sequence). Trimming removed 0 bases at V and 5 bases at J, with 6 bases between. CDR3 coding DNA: TGTGCCAGCAGCTTGGGGCAGGACGAGCAGTACTTC. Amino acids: CASSLGQDEQYF.